This T cell receptor (beta chain) was observed in a study of shared clonotypes between healthy human individuals (dated by TCRdb to 2019 to 2021). For the study in its entirety: Two women and a few men aged 18 to 49 years were included in the cohort. For each donor, CD4 naive and CD4 memory were each given three plates, CD8 naive was given two plates, and CD8 memory was given one plate. Blood TCR repertoires of five healthy adults were deeply sequenced to estimate repertoire size and the extent of clonotype sharing between individuals. Different laboratories and diverse techniques were used to prepare libraries and sequence TCR repertoires, to increase sequencing depth and limit assay-specific biases. Leukapheresis yielded between about 0.9 and 9.5 billion PBMCs per donor. Overall results and qualifications from the work: Naive subsets generally had larger estimated clonotype richness than memory subsets did. Compared with non-shared clonotypes, clonotypes shared by all four sorted-subset donors had higher generation probabilities. Pairwise subsampling led to the expectation that sequencing depth would affect the degree of clonotype sharing among donors. Sampling was restricted to blood, and TCR repertoires in tissues likely differ from the TCR repertoires found in blood. Rarefaction of sorted-subset datasets indicated incomplete sequencing despite the large sequencing depth. Across a few donors, approximately 4.9% of naive CD4, roughly 3.5% of naive CD8, 2.3% of memory CD4, and about 0.4% of memory CD8 clonotypes were shared. The small number of donors limited the genetic and exposure-history diversity represented.

Via the germline V gene (reference sequence), CDR1 is MNHEY and CDR2 SMNVEV. V is clipped by 8 bases and J by 2 bases, and the sequence between their germline boundaries is 18 bases long. CDR3 length: 15 amino acids, cysteine to phenylalanine. Of all the DNA, just the CDR3 is kept, 45 bases in frame from base 1. TCR CDR3 regions were amplified from genomic DNA by multiplex PCR using the deep immunoSEQ assay. Extracted genomic DNA from each cell subset was distributed evenly across all wells of several immunoSEQ 96-well plates, and each plate was treated as a replicate. For sorted subsets, roughly 200 ng of genomic DNA, equivalent to some 33,000 T cell genomes, went into each replicate PCR. Purified libraries were quantified with a Qubit 3.0 fluorometer, sized on a Bioanalyzer 2100, and re-quantified with the KAPA Library Quantification kit. Every immunoSEQ 96-well plate was sequenced on a dedicated single-read 150-cycle Illumina NextSeq 550 flow cell. The original pipeline was this. The immunoSEQ output contained only junctional sequences without quality scores, so filtering could not match that applied to full-length reads. Sequences were annotated with PyIR, a Python wrapper for IgBLAST v1.9, using IMGT germline references to assign V/J genes and CDR3. Reads were filtered out if the reads had weak V/J assignments (E-value above 1e-6), no CDR3, stop codons, out-of-frame junctions, or ambiguous translated residues. A V3J clonotype was defined by an identical inferred V gene, J gene, and CDR3 amino acid sequence. Percentage overlap between repertoires was computed as shared unique clonotypes divided by the size of the smaller repertoire. Richness of each repertoire was evaluated using RTK rarefaction, the Chao1 estimator, and Recon v2.1 estimates of unobserved clonotypes. Generation probabilities were computed with OLGA for all TCRbeta clonotypes obtained by the gDNA method from a handful of donors. Drawn from immuneACCESS, this table holds only the in-frame rearrangements with V and J called that TCRdb kept. Clones are partly lost; checked studies trace under half to an unresolved V gene and leave the rest unexplained. Clone size and the V and J calls come from that table; the DNA yielded D and trimming. In all, the sample holds around 2,000,000 clones, and 85% to 95% of those were seen once. Together, the top ten hold more than 0.1% of the sample.

As concerns this clone: Its antigen target is currently unknown. No base quality values were provided; no much bigger clone lies one nucleotide off.

The donors were healthy, HIV-negative adults who had no recently reported acute infections or vaccinations. All donors were Caucasian adults living in Nashville, Tennessee, USA. Magnetic negative selection was used to enrich CD4+ T cells, after which naive cells were positively selected on CD45RA and the negative fraction became the memory subset. After blood collection by leukapheresis, PBMCs were isolated using Ficoll-Histopaque density gradient centrifugation and then cryopreserved in the vapor phase of liquid nitrogen. Analytical flow cytometry was used to check the purity and quantity of every magnetically sorted T cell population. Genomic DNA was isolated from every sorted fraction and measured by UV absorbance on a Nanodrop 2000c.

In this chain, TRBV27 is recombined with TRBJ1-2; tentative D gene TRBD1, with 6 bases matching. The material sequenced was naive CD4+ T cells sorted from blood. The sample's cell subset or site label is to be understood as: CD45RA+ positively selected. The TCR originated in a man aged 18-30 years in good health. The CDR3 has the sequence CASRRQDKYNYGYTF. The DNA is TGTGCCAGCCGGAGACAGGACAAATACAACTATGGCTACACCTTC.